One and the same sample provided the 27 T cell receptor beta chains below, sequenced in a study of response to subunit inactivated influenza vaccine. Via MiXCR, TCRdb re-called the RT-PCR reads, giving one row per CDR3 protein. This sample has under 200,000 distinct CDR3 sequences, with about 11% found just once. The sequences come from non-naive T cells sorted from PBMCs, collected about 40 days after vaccination. Every receptor here comes from a man over 45 who received an inactivated influenza vaccine.

As regards this clonotype: With a much larger clone just one base away, this may be a read error. This chain joins TRBV28 and TRBJ2-1; D tentatively fits TRBD1 or TRBD2 (7 bases each). The CDR3 length is 16 residues. Per the germline V gene, CDR1 is MDHEN and CDR2 is SYDVKM. V was clipped by 4 bases and J by 6 bases, with 19 bases between them. The CDR3 loop is CASSSKRGQLSNEQFF. CDR3 coding DNA: TGTGCCAGCAGTTCGAAGCGGGGACAGTTGAGCAATGAGCAGTTCTTC.

This clonotype was found a few times. The genes are TRBV21-1 and TRBJ1-6; the D call TRBD1 from the table was never checked on the DNA. TRBV21-1 is termed a pseudogene. The CDR3 runs to 21 residues. DNA for the CDR3: TGTGCCAGCAGCAAAGGCAAAAGGGGACAGGCTCGGGGTTCCTATAATTCACCCCTCCACTTT. Its protein is CASSKGKRGQARGSYNSPLHF.

The J gene is TRBJ2-2, the V gene TRBV7-9, with D unclear. The V gene lost 2 bases and the J gene lost 1 base, with 11 bases spanning the gap. The CDR3 extends over 16 amino acids. Per the germline V gene, CDR1 is SEHNR and CDR2 is FQNEAQ (reference sequence). CDR3 coding DNA: TGTGCCAGCAGCTTACGGCAGGCCCTGAACACCGGGGAGCTGTTTTTT. It encodes CASSLRQALNTGELFF.

This clonotype turned up a few times. The chain employs TRBV7-9 and TRBJ1-5; D is unclear. The CDR3 covers 13 residues. The V gene's germline CDR1 is SEHNR and CDR2 FQNEAQ (reference sequence). The V end lost 5 bases, the J end lost 11 bases, and 16 bases lay between the germline ends. The CDR3 protein is CASSLDLEGAQHF. The CDR3 nucleotides are TGTGCCAGCAGCCTGGACTTGGAGGGAGCCCAGCATTTT.

This clonotype was detected many times. The chain has TRBV27 and TRBJ1-1; the D gene is possibly TRBD1 (5 bases). CDR1 is MNHEY and CDR2 is SMNVEV in the germline V gene (reference sequence). V lost 6 bases, J lost 5 bases, and 7 bases lay in between. CDR3 length: 11 amino acids. The CDR3, as DNA: TGTGCCAGCAGGAGGGGAACTGAAGCTTTCTTT. Protein sequence: CASRRGTEAFF.

This clonotype has ten or more counts. The rearrangement joins TRBV7-8 to TRBJ2-2, with 10 bases lining up with TRBD1. Germline V lookup: CDR1 SGHVS, CDR2 FQNEAQ. This CDR3 region has 15 residues. V shed 2 bases and J 7 bases; nucleotides not matched to a gene: 4. CDR3 loop: CASSLRDRGLGELFF. CDR3 DNA sequence: TGTGCCAGCAGCTTAAGGGACAGGGGTCTCGGGGAGCTGTTTTTT. The entire variable domain, with the rest obtained from reference TRBV7-8 and TRBJ2-2, is as follows: GAGVSQSPRYKVAKRGQDVALRCDPISGHVSLFWYQQALGQGPEFLTYFQNEAQLDKSGLPSDRFFAERPEGSVSTLKIQRTQQEDSAVYLCASSLRDRGLGELFFGEGSRLTVL.

This chain connects TRBV4-1 to TRBJ2-7; D may be TRBD1 (6 bases). The CDR3 runs 15 residues. Germline-derived CDR1 and CDR2 are MGHRA and YSYEKL. The V end lost 1 base, the J end lost 0 bases, and 10 bases lay between the germline ends. CDR3 bases: TGCGCCAGCAGCCAAGGCGTAGGGGGCTCCTACGAGCAGTACTTC. It encodes CASSQGVGGSYEQYF.

This clonotype was seen more than once but under ten times. This chain links TRBV7-2 with TRBJ1-2; no definite D call. This CDR3 is built from 15 residues. V shed 4 bases and J shed 0 bases, with 12 bases lying between them. Germline V CDR1 and CDR2: SGHTA, FQGNSA. The DNA for the CDR3 is TGTGCCAGCAGCTCCTCTATAGGATCTAACTATGGCTACACCTTC. This sequence encodes CASSSSIGSNYGYTF.

For this clonotype: With a much larger clone just one base away, this may be a read error. CDR3 loop: CASSPGQYNSSLHF. CDR3 DNA: TGCGCCAGCAGCCCGGGACAGTATAATTCATCCCTCCACTTT. The gene calls are TRBV5-1 and TRBJ1-6, with 7 bases identical to TRBD1. Germline CDR1 is SGHRS and CDR2 is YFSETQ. This CDR3 contains 14 residues.

The rearrangement uses TRBV20-1 and TRBJ2-6, with D possibly TRBD2 on 5 matching bases. The CDR3 loop spans 15 amino acids. Trimming left V 6 bases short and J 0 bases short, with 12 bases between. Germline CDR1 DFQATT, CDR2 SNEGSKA (reference sequence). The CDR3 DNA follows: TGCAGTGCGCAACTAAGCGGCTCTGGGGCCAACGTCCTGACTTTC. The encoded protein is CSAQLSGSGANVLTF.

The chain recombines TRBV11-2 with TRBJ2-3; D remains ambiguous. Germline V gene data show CDR1 as SGHAT and CDR2 as FQNNGV. The CDR3 runs to 16 residues. Trimming removed 4 bases from V and 1 base from J, with 15 bases in between. The DNA of the CDR3 is TGTGCCAGCAGCTCTTCAGAACTCACGCGCACAGATACGCAGTATTTT. Its translation is CASSSSELTRTDTQYF.

Regarding this clonotype: It may be a read error: a sequence one base away is much more abundant. The rearrangement uses TRBV5-1 and TRBJ1-4; weak D call: TRBD1 (5 bases). Germline V gene sequence: CDR1 SGHRS, CDR2 YFSETQ. Deletions cut 4 bases from V and 2 bases from J, with 18 bases between. The CDR3 loop spans 17 amino acids. Written as DNA, the CDR3 is TGCGCCAGCAGCCGGGACCCTCAAGTGAGGACTAATGAAAAACTGTTTTTT. Translated, it gives CASSRDPQVRTNEKLFF.

The chain has TRBV12-3 or TRBV12-4 and TRBJ1-2; a possible D gene is TRBD1 (5 bases). The CDR3 length is 13 residues. V lost 2 bases and J 8 bases, leaving 12 bases between the germline ends. CDR3 in amino acids: CASSLQGGYGYTF. CDR3 in DNA: TGTGCCAGCAGTTTACAGGGCGGATACGGCTACACCTTC.

This clonotype was seen many times. The chain carries TRBV12-3 or TRBV12-4 and TRBJ1-1; D is uncertain. V lost 5 bases, J lost 0 bases, and 7 bases lay in between. This CDR3 comprises 13 residues. CDR3 protein: CASSLYLNTEAFF. The CDR3 DNA reads as TGTGCCAGCAGTCTTTATTTGAACACTGAAGCTTTCTTT.

CDR3 loop: CASSLTSTTVNTEAFF. The CDR3 DNA sequence: TGTGCCAGCTCCCTAACCTCGACGACGGTGAACACTGAAGCTTTCTTT. This chain connects TRBV18 to TRBJ1-1; D not certain. V gave up 6 bases and J gave up 0 bases, with 17 bases separating them. From germline, CDR1 is KGHSH and CDR2 LQKENI. The CDR3 runs to 16 residues.

This chain joins TRBV20-1 and TRBJ1-2; D remains unclear. The CDR3 covers 13 residues. V was clipped by 4 bases and J by 8 bases, with 17 bases between them. In germline, CDR1 is DFQATT, CDR2 SNEGSKA (reference sequence). CDR3 in amino acids: CSAKMGPSGGYTF. The CDR3 DNA sequence: TGCAGTGCTAAAATGGGTCCGTCAGGAGGCTACACCTTC.

The V call is TRBV4-3, the J call TRBJ1-2; 7 bases are shared with TRBD1. CDR1 LGHNA and CDR2 YSLEER come from the germline V gene. The CDR3 sequence is 14 residues long. V was pared by 1 base and J by 7 bases, with 6 bases of the junction left unmatched. The CDR3 loop is CASSQAEGAGGYTF. Written as DNA, the CDR3 is TGCGCCAGCAGCCAAGCCGAGGGGGCGGGTGGCTACACCTTC.

This clonotype was recorded a few times. The chain combines TRBV20-1 with TRBJ2-7; the match to TRBD1 covers 10 bases. Germline V gene data show CDR1 as DFQATT and CDR2 as SNEGSKA (reference sequence). V lost 6 bases, J lost 5 bases, and 7 bases stayed unmatched. This CDR3 region has 13 residues. For the CDR3, the DNA is TGCAGTGCAAACCGGGACAGGGGCCACGAGCAGTACTTC. It is translated as CSANRDRGHEQYF.

V and J are TRBV28 and TRBJ2-3; a possible D gene is TRBD2 (6 bases). Trimming shortened V by 4 bases and J by 3 bases, and 11 bases separated the two germline ends. CDR1 and CDR2 (germline): MDHEN, SYDVKM. CDR3 length: 14 residues. In nucleotides, the CDR3 is TGTGCCAGCAGTTACCTAGCGCAGACAGATACGCAGTATTTT. Translated, it gives CASSYLAQTDTQYF. The full variable domain, completed using reference TRBV28 and TRBJ2-3, is DVKVTQSSRYLVKRTGEKVFLECVQDMDHENMFWYRQDPGLGLRLIYFSYDVKMKEKGDIPEGYSVSREKKERFSLILESASTNQTSMYLCASSYLAQTDTQYFGPGTRLTVL.

Ten or more counts support this clonotype. The chain combines TRBV20-1 with TRBJ2-7; D uncertain. The length of the CDR3 is 12 residues. The ends were cut back, 6 bases at V and 2 bases at J, with 11 bases in the middle. CDR1 is DFQATT, CDR2 SNEGSKA, per germline (reference sequence). The CDR3 bases are TGCAGTGCACCGGACGGTACCTACGAGCAGTACTTC. As protein: CSAPDGTYEQYF.

This clonotype was detected only a few times. The chain links TRBV5-1 to TRBJ1-1; TRBD1 is a possible D gene (5 bases). Germline CDR1 reads SGHRS; CDR2 reads YFSETQ. The CDR3 contains 15 residues. Between the trimmed V and J ends, which lost 6 bases and 0 bases, there was a span of 15 bases. CDR3: CASTLTASMNTEAFF. The DNA of the CDR3 is TGCGCCAGCACCCTGACAGCTTCAATGAACACTGAAGCTTTCTTT.

This clonotype has a count of ten or more. This CDR3 reads CASRTSGQYNEQFF. CDR3 DNA: TGTGCCAGCAGGACTAGCGGGCAGTACAATGAGCAGTTCTTC. The chain links TRBV6-1 to TRBJ2-1; 10 positions match TRBD2. V shed 6 bases, J shed 4 bases, and the junction held 3 bases outside the gene matches. The germline V gene has CDR1 MNHNS and CDR2 SASEGT. This CDR3 has 14 amino acids.

This clonotype came up many times. The chain uses TRBV5-5 and TRBJ1-2; D may be TRBD1 (5 bases). The V and J ends lost 4 bases and 4 bases respectively, with 8 bases between them. Per the germline V gene, CDR1 is SGHKS and CDR2 is YYEKEE (reference sequence). The CDR3 runs to 12 residues. The CDR3 nucleotides read TGTGCCAGCAGCAGGGACGCCTATGGCTACACCTTC. It is translated as CASSRDAYGYTF. The whole variable domain, filled in from reference TRBV5-5 and TRBJ1-2, reads DAGVTQSPTHLIKTRGQQVTLRCSPISGHKSVSWYQQVLGQGPQFIFQYYEKEERGRGNFPDRFSARQFPNYSSELNVNALLLGDSALYLCASSRDAYGYTFGSGTRLTVV.

J is TRBJ2-1 and V is TRBV7-2; the D gene could be TRBD1 or TRBD2 (5 bases each). Germline-derived CDR1 and CDR2 are SGHTA and FQGNSA. There are 16 residues in the CDR3. The V end was cut by 5 bases, the J end by 5 bases, with 19 bases between. The CDR3 spells CASSPKFGTANNEQFF. The CDR3 region has the DNA TGTGCCAGCAGCCCAAAATTTGGGACGGCTAACAATGAGCAGTTCTTC.

This clonotype was observed a few times. This rearrangement joins TRBV5-6 to TRBJ2-1; perhaps TRBD2 as D (5 bases). The V end lost 1 base, the J end lost 9 bases, and 8 bases lay between the germline ends. The CDR3 sequence is 12 residues long. From germline, CDR1 is SGHDT and CDR2 YYEEEE. The CDR3 spells CASSLPRGEQFF. DNA for the CDR3: TGTGCCAGCAGCTTGCCCCGGGGTGAGCAGTTCTTC.

The CDR3, as DNA: TGTGCCAGCAGCTTAGTCCGGGACAGGGGACAGGAGACCCAGTACTTC. As protein: CASSLVRDRGQETQYF. The chain recombines TRBV11-2 with TRBJ2-5, with 10 nucleotides matching TRBD1. Germline V lookup: CDR1 SGHAT, CDR2 FQNNGV. This CDR3 is 16 amino acids long. V dropped 1 base and J dropped 5; count of bases not matched to a gene: 7. The complete variable domain, with remaining parts taken from reference TRBV11-2 and TRBJ2-5, reads EAGVAQSPRYKIIEKRQSVAFWCNPISGHATLYWYQQILGQGPKLLIQFQNNGVVDDSQLPKDRFSAERLKGVDSTLKIQPAKLEDSAVYLCASSLVRDRGQETQYFGPGTRLLVL.

This clonotype came up many times. Written as DNA, the CDR3 is TGTGCCAGCAGCAAGGGAGCGGGCACCTCCTACAATGAGCAGTTCTTC. Translation: CASSKGAGTSYNEQFF. The chain is built from TRBV25-1 and TRBJ2-1; maybe TRBD2 (6 bases). Germline-derived CDR1 and CDR2 are MGHDK and SYGVNS. The length of the CDR3 is 16 residues. Trimming removed 6 bases at V and 0 bases at J, with 15 bases between.